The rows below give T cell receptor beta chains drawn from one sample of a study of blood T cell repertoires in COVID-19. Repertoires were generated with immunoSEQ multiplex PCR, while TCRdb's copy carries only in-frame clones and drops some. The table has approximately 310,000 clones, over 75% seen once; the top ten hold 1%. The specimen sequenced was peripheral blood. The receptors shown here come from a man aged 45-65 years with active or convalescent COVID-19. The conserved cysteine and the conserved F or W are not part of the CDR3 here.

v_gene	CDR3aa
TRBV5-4	ASSLSRDNGEQY
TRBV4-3	ASSQDPAGYSPLH
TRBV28	ASSSPGETQETQY
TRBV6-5	ASSYSIGQYTEAF
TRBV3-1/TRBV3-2	ASSQPLAGEAEQY
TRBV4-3	ASSQEQENYGYT
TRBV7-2	ASSLQGNSNQPQH
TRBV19	ASSKVAGVPWTETQY
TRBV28	ASSSRDQHTTH
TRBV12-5	ASSAGGRVEQF
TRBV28	ASSLPRRVYGELF
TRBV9	ASSVGLYTEAF
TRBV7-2	ASSWDRYLTEAF
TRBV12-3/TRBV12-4	ASSLTGRQPQH
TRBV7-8	ASSSTGGSSSTGELF
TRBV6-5	ATAGTGATGELF
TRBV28	ASSGGGSISPLH
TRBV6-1	ASSEGYIGTALQETQY
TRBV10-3	AISTRDTNYEQY
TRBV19	ASSILAGESGNEQF
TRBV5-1	ASSLGGILAGDSTQY
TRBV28	ASRPGGQNQPQH
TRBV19	ASSIQGSNQPQH
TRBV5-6	ASSLAAGGTQY
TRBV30	AWSGQGAGGYT
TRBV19	ASSIRFQGAAHGSPLH
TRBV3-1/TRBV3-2	ASSPRDMNTEAF
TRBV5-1	ASSFTPTSTDTQY
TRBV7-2	ASSLGPPSVANEKLF